This TCR beta chain was sequenced during a study of T cells expressing NK-cell markers. Study summary: Among eight sequenced donors, seven carried HCMV seropositivity while one was seronegative.

TCR beta cDNA was made by 5'RACE template switching with UMIs. After re-calling the 5' RACE reads, TCRdb lists one entry per CDR3 protein, DNA absent. Recorded for this sample: a few hundred thousand distinct CDR3 sequences. The germline CDR1 and CDR2 sequences are MDHEN and SYDVKM. The CDR3 is made up of 14 amino acids. This chain links TRBV28 with TRBJ2-4. This sequence was found in a man aged 18 to 29 in good health. Input material: blood T cells: a sorted CD56 or NKG2C T cell subset, CD4+ or CD8+ T cells, or bulk PBMC T cells (not recorded which). CDR3 sequence reads: CASSRNLAKNIQYF.